This is a list of T cell receptor beta chains from one sample in a study of TIL therapy for anti-PD-1-resistant metastatic lung cancer. TCRdb's copy holds only in-frame clones and misses some; the assay was immunoSEQ multiplex PCR. The sample holds about 25,000 clones; around 70% are singletons and the top ten take about 6.9%. The material was tumor tissue, obtained at baseline. The receptors were sampled from a person aged 25-85 years with non-small cell lung cancer. Each CDR3 is given with its conserved first and last residue. A D gene is named only where the DNA matches it firmly. Clone size is shown for a subset of rows, as once, few, many or a class of expanded clone.

j_call,d_call,clone_size,v_call,cdr3_nt,cdr3_aa
TRBJ2-1,TRBD2,once,TRBV7-9,TGTGCCAGCAGCTTAGTGAGCGGGACCCTCAATGAGCAGTTCTTC,CASSLVSGTLNEQFF
TRBJ2-3,TRBD2,-,TRBV9,TGTGCCAGCAGCGTAGTAGGGACTAGCTTTACGCAGTATTTT,CASSVVGTSFTQYF
TRBJ1-5,TRBD1,few,TRBV29-1,TGCAGCGTTGCCGGGACAGGGGGACAGCCCCAGCATTTT,CSVAGTGGQPQHF
TRBJ2-1,-,-,TRBV7-2,TGTGCCAGCAGCTGGAGCTCTGGCTCCTACAATGAGCAGTTCTTC,CASSWSSGSYNEQFF
TRBJ2-6,-,-,TRBV5-1,TGCGCCAGCACCAGGGCTACCGACTCTGGGGCCAACGTCCTGACTTTC,CASTRATDSGANVLTF
TRBJ2-3,-,-,TRBV9,TGTGCCAGCAGCGTAGCTTTCACAGTTCGCGATACGCAGTATTTT,CASSVAFTVRDTQYF
TRBJ1-2,-,-,TRBV6-6,TGTGCCAGCAAACCGGGCTCGAACTATGGCTACACCTTC,CASKPGSNYGYTF
TRBJ2-3,-,-,TRBV11-2,TGTGCCAGCAGCTTCACCTCCCTAACCTTCACAGATACGCAGTATTTT,CASSFTSLTFTDTQYF
TRBJ1-5,-,-,TRBV4-1,TGCGCCAGCAGCCACCCCGGGACACGCATATGGGGCAATCAGCCCCAGCATTTT,CASSHPGTRIWGNQPQHF
TRBJ1-4,-,-,TRBV6-1,TGTGCCAGCAGTGCGGGCCTCTTAGGTGAAAAACTGTTTTTT,CASSAGLLGEKLFF
TRBJ1-2,-,-,TRBV7-9,TGTGCCAGCAGCTTAACACGTAGCAGCTACACCTTC,CASSLTRSSYTF
TRBJ2-1,TRBD2,-,TRBV29-1,TGCAGCGTTGAAGAGTCGGGGGGGCCTGATGAGCAGTTCTTC,CSVEESGGPDEQFF
TRBJ1-2,TRBD1,few,TRBV19,TGTGCCAGTAGTACGACAGGGCGTAACTATGGCTACACCTTC,CASSTTGRNYGYTF
TRBJ1-3,-,-,TRBV30,TGTGCCTGGAGTGTTGATTGGACGTCTGGAAACACCATATATTTT,CAWSVDWTSGNTIYF
TRBJ2-5,TRBD1,-,TRBV7-9,TGTGCCAGCAGTTCTGGACAGGGGGAAGAGACCCAGTACTTC,CASSSGQGEETQYF
TRBJ2-1,-,-,TRBV10-3,TGTGCCATCAGTTCTACCCGTTGGAGGAATGAGCAGTTCTTC,CAISSTRWRNEQFF
TRBJ2-5,-,-,TRBV7-3,TGTGCCAGCAGCTTATCGCTCGGGGAGACCCAGTACTTC,CASSLSLGETQYF
TRBJ2-5,TRBD2,-,TRBV9,TGTGCCAGCAGCCCAGGACTAGCGGGGGGCCAAGAGACCCAGTACTTC,CASSPGLAGGQETQYF
TRBJ1-5,TRBD1,-,TRBV28,TGTGCCAGCAGTTCGGGGAACAGGGGACAGCCCCAGCATTTT,CASSSGNRGQPQHF
TRBJ2-1,TRBD1,-,TRBV19,TGTGCCAGTAGTTTTCGGACAGGGGGTGTGGGGCAGTTCTTC,CASSFRTGGVGQFF
TRBJ2-2,TRBD2,-,TRBV9,TGTGCCAGCAGCTCCCCTAGCGGGGGGGCGAACACCGGGGAGCTGTTTTTT,CASSSPSGGANTGELFF
TRBJ2-3,-,-,TRBV11-3,TGTGCCAGCAGCCTAACTCGGGACACAGGGCCAGATACGCAGTATTTT,CASSLTRDTGPDTQYF
TRBJ2-7,-,-,TRBV4-1,TGCGCCAGCAGCCATATTCGTCCGAAGAGAGACAGTGTCGGCTACGAGCAGTACTTC,CASSHIRPKRDSVGYEQYF
TRBJ2-5,-,-,TRBV19,TGTGCCAGTAGTACCGGGACTCAAGAGACCCAGTACTTC,CASSTGTQETQYF
TRBJ1-1,-,-,TRBV10-2,TGCGCCAGCAGTGAGACCGTAACCACTGAAGCTTTCTTT,CASSETVTTEAFF